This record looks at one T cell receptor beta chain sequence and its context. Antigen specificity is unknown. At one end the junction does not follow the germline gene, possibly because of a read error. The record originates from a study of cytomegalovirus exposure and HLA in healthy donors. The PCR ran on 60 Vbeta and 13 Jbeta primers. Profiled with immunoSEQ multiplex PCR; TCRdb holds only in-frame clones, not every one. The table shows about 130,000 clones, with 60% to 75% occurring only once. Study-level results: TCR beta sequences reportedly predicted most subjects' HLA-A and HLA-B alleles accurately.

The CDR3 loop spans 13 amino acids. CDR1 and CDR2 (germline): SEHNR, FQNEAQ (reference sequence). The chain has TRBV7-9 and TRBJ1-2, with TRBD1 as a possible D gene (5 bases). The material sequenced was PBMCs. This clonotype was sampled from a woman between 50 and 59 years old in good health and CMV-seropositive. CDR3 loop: CASSLGDVPGGAF. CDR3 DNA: TGTGCCAGCAGCTTAGGGGACGTACCTGGAGGGGCCTTC.